The rows below give T cell receptor beta chains drawn from one sample of a study of CD8+ T cells in alopecia areata. Measured with immunoSEQ multiplex PCR; TCRdb has only the in-frame clones, and not every one. Of 100,000 to 150,000 clones listed, 45% to 50% are singletons. This sample comprised CD8+ T cells sorted from blood, obtained at week 0. These receptors were taken from a human donor with alopecia areata. Each CDR3 is given with its conserved first and last residue. A D gene is named only where the DNA matches it firmly. Part of the rows lack a size; the others show once, few, many or a class for expanded clones.

d_gene,v_gene,abundance,j_gene,CDR3aa,CDR3nt
-,TRBV19,few,TRBJ1-1,CASSRDSMEAFF,TGTGCCAGTAGTCGGGACTCCATGGAAGCTTTCTTT
-,TRBV29-1,-,TRBJ1-2,CSVEDNRIDGYTF,TGCAGCGTTGAAGACAACCGGATAGATGGCTACACCTTC
TRBD2,TRBV2,once,TRBJ2-3,CASSILAGGIADTQYF,TGTGCCAGCAGTATCCTAGCGGGGGGTATCGCAGATACGCAGTATTTT
-,TRBV5-1,few,TRBJ2-7,CASSPHRHPGLNYEQYF,TGCGCCAGCAGCCCGCACAGGCACCCGGGACTGAACTACGAGCAGTACTTC
-,TRBV2,-,TRBJ1-1,CASSVGSGTEAFF,TGTGCCAGCAGTGTGGGATCTGGAACTGAAGCTTTCTTT
TRBD1,TRBV23-1,-,TRBJ1-2,CASSQPGDSDYGYTF,TGCGCCAGCAGTCAACCGGGGGACAGCGACTATGGCTACACCTTC
-,TRBV7-2,-,TRBJ1-4,CASSLWGGHNEKLFF,TGTGCCAGCAGCTTATGGGGGGGCCATAATGAAAAACTGTTTTTT
-,TRBV30,-,TRBJ2-2,CAWNGKTGELFF,TGTGCCTGGAATGGGAAAACCGGGGAGCTGTTTTTT
-,TRBV21-1,-,TRBJ2-6,CASSPGTGGQTGANVLTF,TGTGCCAGCAGTCCCGGGACAGGGGGCCAGACCGGGGCCAACGTCCTGACTTTC
TRBD2,TRBV9,few,TRBJ2-2,CASSPGGNTGELFF,TGTGCCAGCAGCCCGGGGGGGAACACCGGGGAGCTGTTTTTT
TRBD1,TRBV5-1,-,TRBJ1-3,CASSPTGSGNTIYF,TGCGCCAGCAGCCCGACAGGGTCGGGAAACACCATATATTTT
-,TRBV7-9,-,TRBJ2-7,CASSLGGGYEQYF,TGTGCCAGCAGCTTAGGTGGCGGCTACGAGCAGTACTTC